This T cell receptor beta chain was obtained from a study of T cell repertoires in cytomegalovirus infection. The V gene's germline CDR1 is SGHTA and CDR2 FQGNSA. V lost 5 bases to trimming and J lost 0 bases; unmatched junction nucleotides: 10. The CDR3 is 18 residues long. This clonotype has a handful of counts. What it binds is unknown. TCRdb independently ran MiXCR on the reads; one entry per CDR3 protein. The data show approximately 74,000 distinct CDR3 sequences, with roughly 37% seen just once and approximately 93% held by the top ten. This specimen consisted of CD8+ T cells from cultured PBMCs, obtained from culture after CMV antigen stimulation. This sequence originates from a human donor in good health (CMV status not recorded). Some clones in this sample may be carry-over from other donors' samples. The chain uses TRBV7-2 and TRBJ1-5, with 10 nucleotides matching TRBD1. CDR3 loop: CASSPRDRGSDSNQPQHF. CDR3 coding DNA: TGTGCCAGCAGCCCCCGGGACAGGGGATCCGATAGCAATCAGCCCCAGCATTTT.